This is a list of T cell receptor beta chains from one sample in a study of T cell responses to AZD1222 COVID-19 vaccine. TCRdb's copy holds only in-frame clones and misses some; the assay was immunoSEQ multiplex PCR. The data contain 100,000 to 150,000 clones, 80% to 95% of them singletons. This sample comprised peripheral blood, obtained 28 days after the second AZD1222 dose. The origin of the receptors is an adult who received the AZD1222 COVID-19 vaccine. The CDR3 runs from the conserved cysteine through the conserved F or W. The D gene is left open where the match is weak. Part of the rows lack a size; the others show once, few, many or a class for expanded clones.

D	size	J	V	CDR3	DNA
TRBD2	once	TRBJ2-1	TRBV11-3	CASSLGTSGGGEQFF	TGTGCCAGCAGCCTCGGGACTAGCGGGGGCGGTGAGCAGTTCTTC
.	.	TRBJ1-1	TRBV6-6	CASRPQQYPAEAFF	TGTGCCAGCAGACCCCAACAGTATCCCGCTGAAGCTTTCTTT
TRBD1	.	TRBJ2-7	TRBV7-9	CASRKPGTGGDDEQYF	TGTGCCAGCAGAAAACCTGGGACAGGGGGCGACGACGAGCAGTACTTC
.	.	TRBJ1-6	TRBV25-1	CASSESGAGNLSPLHF	TGTGCCAGCAGTGAATCAGGGGCAGGGAATCTGTCACCCCTCCACTTT
TRBD1	.	TRBJ1-2	TRBV28	CASSLTGVPFGYTF	TGTGCCAGCAGCCTGACAGGGGTCCCCTTTGGCTACACCTTC
.	.	TRBJ2-7	TRBV5-6	CASSLRDGWEQYF	TGTGCCAGCAGCTTGAGGGACGGGTGGGAGCAGTACTTC
TRBD2	.	TRBJ2-1	TRBV7-3	CASSFTGLAGVGQFF	TGTGCCAGCAGCTTTACAGGACTAGCGGGAGTAGGGCAGTTCTTC
TRBD2	.	TRBJ2-1	TRBV7-2	CASSLARTSGYNEQFF	TGTGCCAGCAGCTTAGCGAGGACTAGCGGGTACAATGAGCAGTTCTTC
.	.	TRBJ2-3	TRBV3-1/TRBV3-2	CASSQDARDFTDTQYF	TGTGCCAGCAGCCAAGATGCGCGGGATTTCACAGATACGCAGTATTTT
TRBD1	.	TRBJ2-1	TRBV29-1	CSVAGQVGGNEQFF	TGCAGCGTAGCAGGACAGGTCGGAGGCAATGAGCAGTTCTTC
TRBD1	.	TRBJ2-3	TRBV28	CASSLGTGRTGTDTQYF	TGTGCCAGCAGTTTAGGGACAGGGCGGACGGGGACAGATACGCAGTATTTT
TRBD2	.	TRBJ2-1	TRBV15	CATSRGPSGTSYNEQFF	TGTGCCACCAGCAGGGGCCCTAGCGGTACTTCCTACAATGAGCAGTTCTTC
.	.	TRBJ1-3	TRBV12-5	CASGRSDTIYF	TGTGCTAGTGGTCGATCGGACACCATATATTTT
.	.	TRBJ2-2	TRBV14	CASSLSPAYTGELFF	TGTGCCAGCAGCCTTTCCCCGGCGTACACCGGGGAGCTGTTTTTT
.	.	TRBJ1-1	TRBV2	CASGPEAFF	TGTGCCAGCGGACCTGAAGCTTTCTTT
.	.	TRBJ2-3	TRBV11-1	CASSLEGGTSTDTQYF	TGTGCCAGCAGCTTAGAAGGGGGTACCTCCACAGATACGCAGTATTTT
.	.	TRBJ1-1	TRBV4-2	CASSREGYTEAFF	TGTGCCAGCAGCCGAGAAGGGTACACTGAAGCTTTCTTT
.	.	TRBJ1-2	TRBV4-2	CASSQEREPNYGYTF	TGTGCCAGCAGCCAAGAGCGGGAGCCGAACTATGGCTACACCTTC
.	.	TRBJ2-2	TRBV30	CAWGHPTGELFF	TGTGCCTGGGGACACCCAACGGGGGAGCTGTTTTTT
.	.	TRBJ2-4	TRBV6-6	CASSRPKNIQYF	TGTGCCAGCTCCCGCCCCAAAAACATTCAGTACTTC
TRBD1	.	TRBJ2-2	TRBV5-4	CASSLGQGAAAGELFF	TGTGCCAGCAGCTTGGGGCAGGGGGCGGCGGCCGGGGAGCTGTTTTTT
.	once	TRBJ1-6	TRBV19	CASSIGGSYNSPLHF	TGTGCCAGTAGTATCGGGGGCTCCTATAATTCACCCCTCCACTTT
.	.	TRBJ1-1	TRBV18	CASSPLRDMNTEAFF	TGTGCCAGCTCACCACTGAGGGATATGAACACTGAAGCTTTCTTT
.	.	TRBJ1-4	TRBV29-1	CSAGQLNEKLFF	TGCAGCGCCGGACAGTTAAATGAAAAACTGTTTTTT
TRBD1	.	TRBJ2-1	TRBV5-5	CASSRGQDNEQFF	TGTGCCAGCAGCCGTGGACAGGACAATGAGCAGTTCTTC
.	once	TRBJ1-4	TRBV5-1	CASSPGTSEKLFF	TGCGCCAGCAGCCCAGGGACATCTGAAAAACTGTTTTTT
TRBD2	once	TRBJ2-1	TRBV4-2	CASSQEAGGTYNEQFF	TGTGCCAGCAGCCAAGAGGCGGGGGGGACGTACAATGAGCAGTTCTTC
TRBD1	.	TRBJ2-7	TRBV10-3	CAISESWTGPPYEQYF	TGTGCCATCAGTGAGTCATGGACAGGGCCACCCTACGAGCAGTACTTC
TRBD2	.	TRBJ2-7	TRBV4-1	CASSQVGTIEYEQYF	TGCGCCAGCAGCCAAGTCGGGACTATAGAATACGAGCAGTACTTC
TRBD1	.	TRBJ1-1	TRBV18	CASTGQGRMNTEAFF	TGTGCCAGCACAGGACAGGGGAGGATGAACACTGAAGCTTTCTTT